A selection of T cell receptor beta chains follows, all from one sample in a study of T cells in Graves' hyperthyroidism and ophthalmopathy. TCRdb independently ran MiXCR on the multiplex PCR reads; one entry per CDR3 protein. The sample carries 300,000 to 400,000 distinct CDR3 sequences, approximately 15% recorded once. Sequenced input: blood. The receptors here all came from a woman aged 55-69 years with Graves' hyperthyroidism. CDR3s include the opening cysteine and the closing phenylalanine or tryptophan. D genes are given only for firm matches. A clone size is listed for some rows: how often the clone was seen (once, few, many), or a class if it is expanded.

>TRBD2|13|TRBJ2-5|many|TRBV12-3/TRBV12-4
CASSSSGSETQYF
TGTGCCAGCAGTTCTAGCGGGAGTGAGACCCAGTACTTC
>NA|13|TRBJ2-5|once|TRBV2
CASIIQGKETQYF
TGTGCCAGCATTATACAGGGAAAAGAGACCCAGTACTTC
>NA|13|TRBJ2-5|NA|TRBV6-1
CASSEGGPETQYF
TGTGCCAGCAGTGAGGGGGGCCCAGAGACCCAGTACTTC
>NA|16|TRBJ2-1|many|TRBV9
CASSFTYRVGGDEQFF
TGTGCCAGCAGCTTTACTTACAGGGTTGGGGGCGATGAGCAGTTCTTC
>NA|14|TRBJ1-1|many|TRBV15
CATSKQRLNTEAFF
TGTGCCACCAGCAAACAGAGGCTGAACACTGAAGCTTTCTTT
>TRBD2|15|TRBJ2-1|many|TRBV10-3
CAISESMGGSNEQFF
TGTGCCATCAGTGAGTCGATGGGGGGGAGCAATGAGCAGTTCTTC
>TRBD2|13|TRBJ2-1|many|TRBV12-3/TRBV12-4
CASSGLAGLGQFF
TGTGCCAGCAGTGGACTAGCGGGACTGGGGCAGTTCTTC
>NA|13|TRBJ1-2|NA|TRBV12-3/TRBV12-4
CASSLEGRDGYTF
TGTGCCAGCAGTTTAGAGGGTCGGGACGGCTACACCTTC
>NA|17|TRBJ1-1|few|TRBV4-1
CASSQDPPGGLGTEAFF
TGCGCCAGCAGCCAAGATCCCCCGGGTGGATTGGGCACTGAAGCTTTCTTT
>TRBD1|15|TRBJ2-7|many|TRBV18
CASSPGQGLPYEQYF
TGTGCCAGCTCACCTGGACAGGGTTTGCCCTACGAGCAGTACTTC
>TRBD1|18|TRBJ2-6|few|TRBV12-3/TRBV12-4
CASSHEDRVVPGANVLTF
TGTGCCAGCAGCCATGAGGACAGGGTAGTCCCTGGGGCCAACGTCCTGACTTTC
>NA|14|TRBJ2-3|many|TRBV28
CASSREVSTDTQYF
TGTGCCAGCAGTCGAGAGGTTAGCACAGATACGCAGTATTTT
>NA|12|TRBJ2-1|many|TRBV28
CASRDTYNEQFF
TGTGCCAGCAGAGACACCTACAATGAGCAGTTCTTC
>NA|13|TRBJ2-5|NA|TRBV20-1
CSAILGGEETQYF
TGCAGTGCTATTCTAGGGGGGGAAGAGACCCAGTACTTC
>TRBD1|15|TRBJ1-4|NA|TRBV6-2/TRBV6-3
CASRDRQGVIEKLFF
TGTGCCAGCAGAGACCGACAGGGGGTGATTGAAAAACTGTTTTTT
>NA|15|TRBJ1-3|few|TRBV18
CASSDRSPVGDTIYF
TGTGCCAGCTCAGACAGATCCCCAGTCGGCGACACCATATATTTT
>NA|13|TRBJ2-2|few|TRBV3-1
CASSHLEAGELFF
TGTGCCAGCAGCCACTTGGAGGCGGGGGAGCTGTTTTTT
>NA|13|TRBJ2-7|many|TRBV11-3
CASSLGLNDEQYF
TGTGCCAGCAGCTTAGGGTTGAACGACGAGCAGTACTTC
>TRBD2|15|TRBJ2-3|NA|TRBV6-5
CASSFGAGDTDTQYF
TGTGCCAGCAGTTTCGGAGCGGGGGACACAGATACGCAGTATTTT
>NA|17|TRBJ2-1|few|TRBV7-9
CASSPRLRSGLVNEQFF
TGTGCCAGCAGCCCGCGACTTCGTAGCGGCCTCGTAAATGAGCAGTTCTTC
>NA|13|TRBJ2-7|many|TRBV28
CASSLEGPYEQYF
TGTGCCAGCAGCCTGGAGGGACCCTACGAGCAGTACTTC
>NA|14|TRBJ2-2|many|TRBV7-9
CASRDSRNTGELFF
TGTGCCAGCAGGGATAGCAGAAACACCGGGGAGCTGTTTTTT
>NA|16|TRBJ2-1|many|TRBV7-3
CASSSMMGQGYNEQFF
TGTGCCAGCAGCTCAATGATGGGCCAAGGCTACAATGAGCAGTTCTTC
>TRBD2|16|TRBJ2-7|many|TRBV7-2
CASSSGLAGALGEQYF
TGTGCCAGCAGCTCGGGACTAGCGGGAGCCCTCGGCGAGCAGTACTTC
>TRBD1|15|TRBJ2-3|few|TRBV5-1
CASSFQGARGDTQYF
TGCGCCAGCAGCTTCCAGGGGGCGCGAGGAGATACGCAGTATTTT
>NA|14|TRBJ2-7|NA|TRBV11-2
CASSRRGTLYEQYF
TGTGCCAGCAGCCGACGTGGGACCCTTTACGAGCAGTACTTC
>NA|15|TRBJ1-5|many|TRBV2
CASSESSASNQPQHF
TGTGCCAGCAGTGAATCTTCAGCAAGTAATCAGCCCCAGCATTTT
>NA|12|TRBJ1-3|many|TRBV30
CAWSTRGNTIYF
TGTGCCTGGAGTACACGAGGAAACACCATATATTTT
>TRBD2|16|TRBJ2-3|few|TRBV7-3
CASSLRVAGGPDTQYF
TGTGCCAGCAGCCTCCGGGTAGCGGGAGGGCCAGATACGCAGTATTTT
>NA|16|TRBJ2-5|many|TRBV20-1
CSARAVRQGSGGTQYF
TGCAGTGCTAGAGCTGTGAGACAGGGTTCCGGGGGGACCCAGTACTTC
>NA|14|TRBJ1-1|many|TRBV20-1
CSARSGDSNTEAFF
TGCAGTGCTAGGTCAGGGGACTCGAACACTGAAGCTTTCTTT
>NA|12|TRBJ1-5|many|TRBV2
CASRGTNQPQHF
TGTGCCAGCAGGGGGACCAATCAGCCCCAGCATTTT
>NA|13|TRBJ2-5|NA|TRBV24-1
CATSDGAGETQYF
TGTGCCACCAGTGATGGGGCCGGGGAGACCCAGTACTTC
>NA|13|TRBJ1-3|few|TRBV19
CASSGASGNTIYF
TGTGCCAGTAGTGGGGCCTCTGGAAACACCATATATTTT
>NA|12|TRBJ2-7|many|TRBV28
CASRAPWTEQYF
TGTGCCAGCCGGGCCCCTTGGACCGAGCAGTACTTC
>NA|13|TRBJ2-7|many|TRBV11-2
CASSLTTAYEQYF
TGTGCCAGCAGCTTAACGACTGCCTACGAGCAGTACTTC
>NA|14|TRBJ2-1|NA|TRBV5-1
CASIRDISGNEQFF
TGCGCCAGCATCCGGGACATCTCGGGAAATGAGCAGTTCTTC
>TRBD1|13|TRBJ2-7|many|TRBV6-1
CASSVGQSSEQYF
TGTGCCAGCAGTGTGGGACAGTCTTCCGAGCAGTACTTC
>NA|14|TRBJ2-3|many|TRBV11-2
CASSLVDPTDTQYF
TGTGCCAGCAGCTTAGTCGACCCCACAGATACGCAGTATTTT
>NA|12|TRBJ2-7|few|TRBV28
CASSLPRYEQYF
TGTGCCAGCAGTTTACCTAGATACGAGCAGTACTTC
>NA|16|TRBJ1-1|many|TRBV12-3/TRBV12-4
CASSLPRWGQGTEAFF
TGTGCCAGCAGTCTCCCCCGGTGGGGCCAAGGGACTGAAGCTTTCTTT
>TRBD1|13|TRBJ1-2|many|TRBV2
CASRGDSNYGYTF
TGTGCCAGCAGGGGGGACAGCAACTATGGCTACACCTTC
>TRBD1|16|TRBJ2-5|many|TRBV28
CASSPLTGQGGETQYF
TGTGCCAGCAGTCCCCTGACGGGACAGGGGGGTGAGACCCAGTACTTC
>NA|18|TRBJ2-7|NA|TRBV4-1
CASSQGTNLVAGGYEQYF
TGCGCCAGCAGCCAAGGGACCAACCTTGTGGCGGGCGGGTACGAGCAGTACTTC
>NA|14|TRBJ2-3|few|TRBV30
CAWSTASTTDTQYF
TGTGCCTGGAGTACGGCCTCGACCACAGATACGCAGTATTTT